Shown below are 26 T cell receptor beta chains from a single sample sequenced in a study of molecular identifiers for immune sequencing clone quantification. TCRdb used MiXCR to reprocess the PCR reads, holding one entry per CDR3 protein. The table shows 45,000 to 60,000 distinct CDR3 sequences, with just over 35% occurring only once. The specimen sequenced was naive CD8+ T cells from blood, with Jurkat cell RNA spiked in. Subset here: FACS-sorted CD8+CD4-CCR7+CD45RA+ naive T cells. The receptors shown here come from a human donor in good health. Some libraries in this study had Jurkat cell RNA spiked in.

The chain employs TRBV4-1 and TRBJ2-7; the match to TRBD1 covers 7 bases. V lost 2 bases and J lost 5; bases outside the gene matches: 3. The CDR3 consists of 13 residues. CDR1 is MGHRA, CDR2 YSYEKL, per germline. CDR3 amino acids: CASSQITGDEQYF. The CDR3 nucleotides are TGCGCCAGCAGCCAAATAACAGGGGACGAGCAGTACTTC.

Notes on this clonotype: Given a much more abundant clone one base away, this may be a read error. The V gene is TRBV7-9, the J gene TRBJ2-7; TRBD1 is a possible D gene (5 bases). The CDR3 spans 12 residues. Germline loops: CDR1 SEHNR, CDR2 FQNEAQ (reference sequence). The CDR3 sequence: CTSVPGQGEQYF. As DNA, the CDR3 is TGTACCAGCGTCCCTGGGCAGGGCGAGCAGTACTTC.

The V call is TRBV6-6, the J call TRBJ2-1; 16 nucleotides agree with TRBD2. The V gene's germline CDR1 is MNHNY and CDR2 SVGAGI (reference sequence). Unmatched junction bases numbered 10, after V lost 2 bases and J lost 12 bases. The CDR3 covers 17 residues. The CDR3 coding sequence is TGTGCCAGCAGTTACCCTACCGGGACTAGCGGGAGGGCCGGGCAGTTCTTC. It is translated as CASSYPTGTSGRAGQFF.

This clonotype was counted ten times or more. The rearrangement uses TRBV28 and TRBJ2-5, with D unclear. In germline, CDR1 is MDHEN, CDR2 SYDVKM. The V end lost 2 bases, the J end lost 0 bases, and 19 bases lay between the germline ends. The CDR3 runs to 18 residues. CDR3 sequence (DNA): TGTGCCAGCAGTTTAAACCGAAATAAGGTCCGGGACCAAGAGACCCAGTACTTC. Translating gives CASSLNRNKVRDQETQYF.

This sequence joins TRBV20-1 and TRBJ2-2; possibly TRBD1 for D (7 bases). The CDR3 loop spans 15 amino acids. V was clipped by 4 bases and J by 0 bases, with 12 bases between them. Germline V gives CDR1 DFQATT, CDR2 SNEGSKA (reference sequence). The DNA of the CDR3 is TGCAGTGCTACACCAGGGGGGCCGAACACCGGGGAGCTGTTTTTT. Translation gives CSATPGGPNTGELFF.

This clonotype is medium-sized within its sample. This sequence joins TRBV28 and TRBJ2-6; D is perhaps TRBD1 (6 bases). The CDR3 has 16 amino acids. CDR1 and CDR2 from the germline V gene are MDHEN and SYDVKM. V gave up 6 bases and J gave up 3 bases, with 15 bases separating them. CDR3 coding DNA: TGTGCCAGCAGAAAGGCAGGGGCTAGTGGGGCCAACGTCCTGACTTTC. Translating it yields CASRKAGASGANVLTF.

The chain links TRBV18 to TRBJ2-7, with a weak D call TRBD1 (5 bases). The V end lost 1 base, the J end lost 3 bases, and 10 bases lay between the germline ends. The length of the CDR3 is 14 residues. The germline V gene has CDR1 KGHSH and CDR2 LQKENI. CDR3 sequence reads: CASSPLTDHYEQYF. CDR3 coding DNA: TGTGCCAGCTCACCACTGACAGACCACTACGAGCAGTACTTC.

The V call is TRBV9, the J call TRBJ2-5; 8 nucleotides align to TRBD2. Per the germline V gene, CDR1 is SGDLS and CDR2 is YYNGEE. Germline trimming cut 2 bases from V and 4 bases from J; bases unmatched to any gene: 7. CDR3 size: 15 residues. CDR3 in amino acids: CASSVVGTRSETQYF. CDR3 coding DNA: TGTGCCAGCAGCGTCGTCGGGACTAGATCAGAGACCCAGTACTTC.

The sample holds many counts of this clonotype. The chain employs TRBV13 and TRBJ2-6; unclear D gene. The CDR3 sequence is 14 residues long. The germline CDR1 and CDR2 sequences are PRHDT and FYEKMQ (reference sequence). V lost 0 bases and J lost 12, with 12 bases in between. The CDR3 region is CASSLGPGSAVLTF. For the CDR3, the DNA is TGTGCCAGCAGCTTAGGCCCGGGCTCAGCCGTCCTGACTTTC.

This clonotype was recorded a few times. The CDR3 here is CATRQGIREQYF. The CDR3 DNA reads TGTGCCACCAGGCAGGGGATACGCGAGCAGTACTTC. The V call is TRBV24-1, the J call TRBJ2-7; the D gene is possibly TRBD1 (6 bases). The germline V gene has CDR1 KGHDR and CDR2 SFDVKD. This CDR3 spans 12 amino acids. Deletions cut 7 bases from V and 6 bases from J, with 12 bases between.

Details on this clonotype: The CDR3 carries no conserved terminal phenylalanine or tryptophan, so it likely arises from a read error. No DNA is shown, since the ends of the CDR3 on it are uncertain; the CDR3 is the one TCRdb lists. The gene calls are TRBV29-1 and TRBJ2-1; the D segment call TRBD1 is taken from the table without a DNA check. Germline V lookup: CDR1 SQVTM, CDR2 ANQGSEA. The CDR3 region is 11 residues in length, termini included. Here the CDR3 reads CSVPLRGAEFS.

There are a few counts of this clonotype. The chain joins TRBV18 to TRBJ2-3; no reliable D call. CDR1 and CDR2 from the germline V gene are KGHSH and LQKENI. There are 14 residues in the CDR3. V was trimmed by 6 bases and J by 7 bases, leaving 17 bases between them. The CDR3 here is CASSLPASPYTQYF. Here the CDR3 DNA reads TGTGCCAGCTCCCTACCGGCGAGCCCGTATACGCAGTATTTT.

V usage is TRBV10-3 and J usage is TRBJ2-5; D gene unclear. This CDR3 is 15 amino acids long. CDR1 and CDR2 (germline): ENHRY, SYGVKD. V dropped 0 bases and J dropped 2 bases, with 10 bases sitting between them. The DNA of the CDR3 is TGTGCCATCAGTGAGTCGATAATTGGTCAAGAGACCCAGTACTTC. It codes for CAISESIIGQETQYF.

The gene calls are TRBV4-1 and TRBJ2-1; possibly TRBD2 for D (6 bases). CDR3 length equals 16 residues. V was pared by 0 bases and J by 3 bases, with 12 bases between. CDR1 and CDR2 from the germline V gene are MGHRA and YSYEKL. In DNA form, the CDR3 reads TGCGCCAGCAGCCAAGACGGTAGCGGAATCTACAATGAGCAGTTCTTC. This encodes CASSQDGSGIYNEQFF.

Remarks on this clonotype: Here the CDR3 omits its conserved ending phenylalanine or tryptophan, so a read error is the likely source. The chain joins TRBV4-3 to TRBJ1-5; the D gene is possibly TRBD1 (5 bases). The CDR3 runs to 16 residues. Germline CDR1 and CDR2: LGHNA and YSLEER. V shed 1 base and J shed 0 bases, with 10 bases lying between them. The chain's CDR3 is CASSQGTYPSNQPQHI. CDR3 DNA: TGCGCCAGCAGCCAAGGGACATACCCTAGCAATCAGCCCCAGCATATT.

The CDR3 DNA reads TGTGCCAGCATAGGAGGGACTGGGCAGCCCCAGCATTTT. Translated, it gives CASIGGTGQPQHF. The genes are TRBV7-8 and TRBJ1-5, with TRBD1 as a possible D gene (5 bases). The CDR3 length is 13 residues. Trimming shortened V by 7 bases and J by 7 bases, and 14 bases separated the two germline ends. Germline values: CDR1 SGHVS, CDR2 FQNEAQ.

This clonotype has just a few counts. The chain recombines TRBV12-3 or TRBV12-4 with TRBJ1-2; a weak D match, TRBD1 (5 bases). The CDR3 is 13 residues long. Trimming cost V 7 bases and J 8 bases, with 17 bases left between them. The CDR3 loop is CASTEGQARGYTF. The CDR3 region has the DNA TGTGCCAGCACCGAGGGGCAGGCACGGGGCTACACCTTC.

Comments on this clonotype: A read error is possible here, since a much larger clone lies one base away. The chain couples TRBV29-1 to TRBJ2-7; D might be TRBD1 (6 bases). The germline V and J ends were trimmed by 7 bases and 6 bases, with 13 bases remaining between them. The CDR3 spans 11 residues. From germline, CDR1 is SQVTM and CDR2 ANQGSEA. CDR3 amino acids: CSGSTGPEQYF. The CDR3 nucleotides read TGCAGCGGAAGTACAGGGCCCGAGCAGTACTTC.

Points on this clonotype: This could be a read error, since a much larger clone is one nucleotide away. This chain links TRBV5-1 with TRBJ2-7; the D gene is possibly TRBD2 (5 bases). CDR1 SGHRS and CDR2 YFSETQ come from the germline V gene. The CDR3 extends over 14 amino acids. V was shortened by 4 bases and J by 0 bases, with 11 bases between the two germline ends. CDR3 sequence: CASSTDSYSYEQYF. In DNA, the CDR3 is TGCGCCAGCAGCACGGACTCGTACTCCTACGAGCAGTACTTC.

This clonotype was counted many times. The chain links TRBV12-3 or TRBV12-4 to TRBJ2-6; D is ambiguous. Trimming removed 2 bases from V and 0 bases from J, with 2 bases in between. This CDR3 is 14 amino acids long. The chain's CDR3 is CASSLLSGANVLTF. The DNA of the CDR3 is TGTGCCAGCAGTTTACTCTCTGGGGCCAACGTCCTGACTTTC.

V gene TRBV2 combines with J gene TRBJ2-3, with D tentatively TRBD2 (6 bases). Germline CDR1 and CDR2: SNHLY and FYNNEI. The CDR3 loop spans 15 amino acids. The V end lost 6 bases, the J end lost 1 base, and 14 bases lay between the germline ends. CDR3 sequence: CASSPWGDRTDTQYF. For the CDR3, the DNA is TGTGCCAGCAGCCCTTGGGGGGATCGCACAGATACGCAGTATTTT.

This clonotype appeared once. The rearrangement joins TRBV21-1 to TRBJ1-1. TRBV21-1 is designated a pseudogene. This CDR3 has 11 amino acids. The CDR3 sequence: CAGSMETEAFF. The CDR3 coding sequence is TGTGCCGGCAGCATGGAAACTGAAGCTTTCTTT.

The V gene is TRBV20-1, the J gene TRBJ2-7; TRBD1 aligns across 7 bases. Per the germline V gene, CDR1 is DFQATT and CDR2 is SNEGSKA (reference sequence). The V gene end was trimmed by 5 bases and the J gene end by 1 base; junction bases not matched to a gene: 11. The CDR3 sequence is 15 residues long. CDR3 coding DNA: TGCAGTGCTGAGCCGGAGGACAGGAGGTCCTACGAGCAGTACTTC. Amino acid sequence: CSAEPEDRRSYEQYF.

A note on this clonotype: A read error may be the cause here, since a much bigger clone is one base away. The chain carries TRBV20-1 and TRBJ1-1, with a tentative D call TRBD1 (5 bases). Germline V gene data show CDR1 as DFQATT and CDR2 as SNEGSKA (reference sequence). The CDR3 covers 13 residues. CDR3 sequence reads: CRGGDGAVADAFF. The CDR3 coding sequence is TGCAGGGGAGGCGATGGGGCGGTGGCTGATGCTTTCTTT.

Remarks on this clonotype: With a much larger clone just one base away, this may be a read error. The chain has TRBV6-5 and TRBJ1-2, with D possibly matching TRBD1 (6 bases). V lost 7 bases and J 3 bases, leaving 18 bases between the germline ends. CDR3 length equals 15 residues. Looked up from germline, CDR1 is MNHEY and CDR2 is SVGAGI. The DNA of the CDR3 is TGTGCCAGCACCCAGGGGCCACCATCGTACTATGGCTACACCTTC. This gives the protein CASTQGPPSYYGYTF.

The chain is built from TRBV11-2 and TRBJ2-7; the match to TRBD1 covers 8 bases. Germline CDR1 reads SGHAT; CDR2 reads FQNNGV. Trimming removed 5 bases from V and 0 bases from J; junction bases left unmatched: 6. The CDR3 length is 15 residues. Here the CDR3 DNA reads TGTGCCAGCAGCGCTTGGACAGGGAACTCCTACGAGCAGTACTTC. This encodes CASSAWTGNSYEQYF.